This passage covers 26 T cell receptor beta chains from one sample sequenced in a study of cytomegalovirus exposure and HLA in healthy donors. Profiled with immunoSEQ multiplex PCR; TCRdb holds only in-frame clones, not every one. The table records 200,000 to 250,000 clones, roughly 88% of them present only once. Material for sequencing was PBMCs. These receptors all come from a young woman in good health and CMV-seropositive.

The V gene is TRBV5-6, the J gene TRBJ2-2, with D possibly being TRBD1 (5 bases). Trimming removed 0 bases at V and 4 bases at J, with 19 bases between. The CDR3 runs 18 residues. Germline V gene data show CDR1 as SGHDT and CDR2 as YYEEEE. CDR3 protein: CASSLGILGHLVTGELFF. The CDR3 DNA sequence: TGTGCCAGCAGCTTGGGCATCTTAGGACATCTGGTCACCGGGGAGCTGTTTTTT.

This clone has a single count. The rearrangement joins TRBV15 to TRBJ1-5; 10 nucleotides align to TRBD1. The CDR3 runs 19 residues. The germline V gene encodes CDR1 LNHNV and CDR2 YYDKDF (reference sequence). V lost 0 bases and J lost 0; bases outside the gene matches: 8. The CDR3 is CATSREPGQGLYSNQPQHF. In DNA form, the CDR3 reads TGTGCCACCAGCAGAGAGCCGGGACAGGGGTTATATAGCAATCAGCCCCAGCATTTT.

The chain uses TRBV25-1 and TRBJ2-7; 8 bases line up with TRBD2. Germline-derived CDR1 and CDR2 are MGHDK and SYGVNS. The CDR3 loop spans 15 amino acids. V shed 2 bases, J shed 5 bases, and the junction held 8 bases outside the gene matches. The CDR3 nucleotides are TGTGCCAGCAGTGAAGTGCGGGAGGTGGGGGACGAGCAGTACTTC. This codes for CASSEVREVGDEQYF.

The CDR3 sequence is CASSSYQGDREQYF. The DNA for the CDR3 is TGTGCCAGCAGCTCGTATCAGGGGGATAGGGAGCAGTACTTC. The chain employs TRBV11-3 and TRBJ2-7; 7 bases are shared with TRBD1. There are 14 residues in the CDR3. Germline V gene lookup returns CDR1 SGHNT and CDR2 YENEEA. After removal of 4 bases from V and 7 bases from J, the junction contained 10 bases not matched to a gene. The whole variable domain, filled in from reference TRBV11-3 and TRBJ2-7, reads EAGVVQSPRYKIIEKKQPVAFWCNPISGHNTLYWYLQNLGQGPELLIRYENEEAVDDSQLPKDRFSAERLKGVDSTLKIQPAELGDSAVYLCASSSYQGDREQYFGPGTRLTVT.

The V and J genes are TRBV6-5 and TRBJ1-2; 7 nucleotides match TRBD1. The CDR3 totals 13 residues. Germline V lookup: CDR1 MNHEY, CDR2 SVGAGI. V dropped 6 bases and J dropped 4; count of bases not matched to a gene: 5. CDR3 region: CASSPDRVYGYTF. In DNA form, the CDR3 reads TGTGCCAGCAGCCCCGACAGGGTCTATGGCTACACCTTC.

The CDR3 nucleotides are TGTGCCAGCAGTACCGCTAGCTTGGCAGAGACCCAGTACTTC. Encoded protein: CASSTASLAETQYF. The chain recombines TRBV6-5 with TRBJ2-5; TRBD2 is a possible D gene (5 bases). V was trimmed by 5 bases and J by 4 bases, leaving 14 bases between them. Germline V gene sequence: CDR1 MNHEY, CDR2 SVGAGI. The CDR3 is made up of 14 amino acids.

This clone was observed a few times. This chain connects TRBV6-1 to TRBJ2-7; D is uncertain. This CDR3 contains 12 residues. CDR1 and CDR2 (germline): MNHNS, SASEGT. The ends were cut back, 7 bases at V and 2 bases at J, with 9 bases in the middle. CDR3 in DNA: TGTGCCAGCAACGGCGCGGCCTACGAGCAGTACTTC. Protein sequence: CASNGAAYEQYF.

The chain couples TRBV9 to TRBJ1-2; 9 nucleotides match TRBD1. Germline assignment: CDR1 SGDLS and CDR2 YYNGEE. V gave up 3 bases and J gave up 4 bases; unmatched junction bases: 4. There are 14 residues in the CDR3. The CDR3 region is CASSGGQGTYGYTF. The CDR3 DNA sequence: TGTGCCAGCAGCGGGGGACAGGGAACCTATGGCTACACCTTC.

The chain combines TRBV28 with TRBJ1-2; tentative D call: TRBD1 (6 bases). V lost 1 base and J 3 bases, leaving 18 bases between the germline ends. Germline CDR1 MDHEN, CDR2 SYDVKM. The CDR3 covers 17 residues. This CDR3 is CASSLLSQGGAHYGYTF. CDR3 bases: TGTGCCAGCAGTTTATTATCACAGGGAGGGGCCCACTATGGCTACACCTTC.

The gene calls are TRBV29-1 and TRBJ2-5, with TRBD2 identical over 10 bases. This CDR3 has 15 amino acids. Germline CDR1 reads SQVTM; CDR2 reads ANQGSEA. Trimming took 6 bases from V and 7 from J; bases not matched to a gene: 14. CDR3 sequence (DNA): TGCAGCGTGCTACCGGGACTAGCGCCCAGTGGGACCCAGTACTTC. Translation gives CSVLPGLAPSGTQYF.

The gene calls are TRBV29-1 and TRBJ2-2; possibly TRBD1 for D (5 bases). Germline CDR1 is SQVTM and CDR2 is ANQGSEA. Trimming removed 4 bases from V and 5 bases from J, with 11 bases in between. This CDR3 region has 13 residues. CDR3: CSVVGHSTGELFF. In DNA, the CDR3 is TGCAGCGTTGTAGGACACTCAACCGGGGAGCTGTTTTTT.

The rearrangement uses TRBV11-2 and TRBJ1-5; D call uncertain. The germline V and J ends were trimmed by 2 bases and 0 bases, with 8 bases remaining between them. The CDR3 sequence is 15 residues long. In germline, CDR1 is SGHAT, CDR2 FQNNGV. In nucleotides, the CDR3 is TGTGCCAGCAGCTTAAGTTCCAATAGCAATCAGCCCCAGCATTTT. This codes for CASSLSSNSNQPQHF.

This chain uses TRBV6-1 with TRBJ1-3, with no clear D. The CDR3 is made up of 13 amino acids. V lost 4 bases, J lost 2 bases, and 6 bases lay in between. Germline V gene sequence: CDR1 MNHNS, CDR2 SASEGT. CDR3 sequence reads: CASSGEAGNTIYF. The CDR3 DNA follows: TGTGCCAGCAGTGGTGAGGCTGGAAACACCATATATTTT.

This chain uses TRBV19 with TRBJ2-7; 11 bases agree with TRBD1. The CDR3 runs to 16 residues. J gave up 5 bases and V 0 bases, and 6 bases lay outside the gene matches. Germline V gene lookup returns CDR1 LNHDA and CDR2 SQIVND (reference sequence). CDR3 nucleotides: TGTGCCAGTAGTATAGAACCCTGGACAGGGGGCAACGAGCAGTACTTC. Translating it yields CASSIEPWTGGNEQYF.

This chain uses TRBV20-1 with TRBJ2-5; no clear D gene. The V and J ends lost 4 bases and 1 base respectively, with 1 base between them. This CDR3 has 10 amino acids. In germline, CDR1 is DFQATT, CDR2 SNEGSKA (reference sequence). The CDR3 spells CSATQETQYF. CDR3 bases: TGCAGTGCTACCCAAGAGACCCAGTACTTC.

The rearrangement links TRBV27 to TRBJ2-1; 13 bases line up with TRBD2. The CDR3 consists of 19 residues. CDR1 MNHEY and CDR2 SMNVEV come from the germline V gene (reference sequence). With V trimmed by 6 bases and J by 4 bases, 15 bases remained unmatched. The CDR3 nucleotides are TGTGCCAGCAGCCCCCTCCCTGGACTAGCGGGAGTGGGTTACAATGAGCAGTTCTTC. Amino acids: CASSPLPGLAGVGYNEQFF.

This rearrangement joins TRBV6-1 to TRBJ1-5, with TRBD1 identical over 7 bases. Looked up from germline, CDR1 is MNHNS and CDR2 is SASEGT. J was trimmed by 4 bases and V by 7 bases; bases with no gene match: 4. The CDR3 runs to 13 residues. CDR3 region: CASKGGQNQPQHF. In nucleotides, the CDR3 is TGTGCCAGCAAAGGGGGCCAAAATCAGCCCCAGCATTTT.

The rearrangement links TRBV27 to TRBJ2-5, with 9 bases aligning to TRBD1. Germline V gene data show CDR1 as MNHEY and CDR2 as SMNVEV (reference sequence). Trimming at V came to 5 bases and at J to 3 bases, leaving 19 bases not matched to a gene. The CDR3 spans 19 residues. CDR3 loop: CASSDNTGGAAVAKETQYF. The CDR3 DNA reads TGTGCCAGCAGTGACAATACAGGGGGCGCAGCAGTTGCCAAAGAGACCCAGTACTTC.

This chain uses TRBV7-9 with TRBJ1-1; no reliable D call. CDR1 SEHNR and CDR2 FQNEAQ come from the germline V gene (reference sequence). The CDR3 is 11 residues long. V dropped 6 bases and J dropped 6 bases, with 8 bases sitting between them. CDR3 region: CASSFSPEAFF. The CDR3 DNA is TGTGCCAGCAGTTTTAGCCCTGAAGCTTTCTTT.

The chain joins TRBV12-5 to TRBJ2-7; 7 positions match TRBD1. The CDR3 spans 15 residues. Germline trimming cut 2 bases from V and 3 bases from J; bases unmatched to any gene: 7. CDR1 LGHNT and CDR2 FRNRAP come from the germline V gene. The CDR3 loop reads CASGLPTGVSYEQYF. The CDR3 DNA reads TGTGCTAGTGGTTTGCCTACAGGGGTAAGCTACGAGCAGTACTTC.

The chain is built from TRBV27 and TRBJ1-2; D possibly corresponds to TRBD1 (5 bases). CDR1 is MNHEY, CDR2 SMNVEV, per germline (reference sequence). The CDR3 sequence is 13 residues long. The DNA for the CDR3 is TGTGCTACAAAACCGGGACGCTACTATGGCTACACCTTC. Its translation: CATKPGRYYGYTF.

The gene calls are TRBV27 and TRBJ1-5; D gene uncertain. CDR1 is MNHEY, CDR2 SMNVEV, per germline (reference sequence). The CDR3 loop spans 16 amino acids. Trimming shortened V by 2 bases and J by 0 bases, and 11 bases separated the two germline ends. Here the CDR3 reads CASSLRPGYSNQPQHF. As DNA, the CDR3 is TGTGCCAGCAGTTTAAGACCGGGTTATAGCAATCAGCCCCAGCATTTT.

Here the CDR3 DNA reads TGCGCCAGCAGCCCGCATAGTAAAGTAATCACAGATACGCAGTATTTT. It specifies CASSPHSKVITDTQYF. The V gene is TRBV4-1, the J gene TRBJ2-3; no definite D call. Germline lookup yields CDR1 MGHRA and CDR2 YSYEKL. Trimming cost V 4 bases and J 2 bases, with 16 bases left between them. The CDR3 has 16 residues.

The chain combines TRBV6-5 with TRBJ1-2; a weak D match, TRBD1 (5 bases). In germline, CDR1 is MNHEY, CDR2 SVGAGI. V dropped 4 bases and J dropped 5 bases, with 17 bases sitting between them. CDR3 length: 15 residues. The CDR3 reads CASSLRDAGRYGYTF. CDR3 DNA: TGTGCCAGCAGTTTGCGGGACGCAGGAAGATATGGCTACACCTTC.

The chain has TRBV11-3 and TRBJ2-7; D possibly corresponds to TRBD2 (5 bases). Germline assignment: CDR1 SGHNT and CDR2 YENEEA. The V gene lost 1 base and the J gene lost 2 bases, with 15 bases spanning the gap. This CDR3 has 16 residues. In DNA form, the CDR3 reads TGTGCCAGCAGCTTAGCATACGGTCAGCGGACCTACGAGCAGTACTTC. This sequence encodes CASSLAYGQRTYEQYF.

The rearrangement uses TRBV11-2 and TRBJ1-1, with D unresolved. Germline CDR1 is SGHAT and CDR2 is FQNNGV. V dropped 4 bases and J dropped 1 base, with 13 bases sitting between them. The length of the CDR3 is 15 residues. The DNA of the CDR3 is TGTGCCAGCAGCTGGGCCCACCTAAGGAACACTGAAGCTTTCTTT. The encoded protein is CASSWAHLRNTEAFF.